The entry below gives a single T cell receptor (beta chain) sequence along with its context. The specificity of this receptor is unknown. Per-base qualities were not stored, and no clone one base away is much larger. RNA was extracted using the RNeasy kit, and roughly 0.5 to 1 microgram was reverse transcribed with random hexamers. The immunoSEQ multiplex PCR assay, which covers 54 Vbeta and 13 Jbeta segments, was used to amplify TCR beta CDR3 regions. PCR amplification bias was corrected using a synthetic template baseline for primer optimization and computational correction. The authors' pipeline ran thus. Reads were assigned to V, D and J genes according to IMGT and analyzed in immunoSEQ Analyzer, with only productive sequences retained. To calculate clonality, Shannon entropy was normalized by log2 of the number of productive unique sequences and then subtracted from one. Public and private clones were assessed among the 100 most prevalent clones of each patient and control. Susac-specific clones were defined as absent from healthy and MS cohorts, approximately 1,000 published viral clones and other ImmuneACCESS disease sequences. Through fastp at Q25 and MiXCR, TCRdb rebuilt clones from the public reads, retaining in-frame beta chains. Each CDR3 protein gets just one entry, which takes the most common genes and DNA from the rows behind it. The V and J calls, along with clone size, are taken from TCRdb and not from the paper's own processing. Recorded for this sample are about 120,000 distinct CDR3 sequences; 96% of them occurred a single time. More than 0.12% of the sample rests with the top ten.

High-throughput TCR beta sequencing profiled peripheral blood CD8+ and CD4+ T cells from healthy donors, Susac syndrome patients and multiple sclerosis patients. The Susac syndrome patients fulfilled recently defined diagnostic criteria for definite or probable disease. CD8+ TEMRA cells were enriched by FACS, while bulk CD8+ and CD4+ T cells were purified by magnetic negative isolation. Blood was collected in EDTA tubes and processed within 24 hours, with PBMCs isolated through density gradient centrifugation. PBMCs intended for TCR sequencing were cryopreserved in liquid nitrogen and thawed later in a water bath at 37 degrees C. Purity of sorted or isolated CD4+, CD8+ and CD8+ TEMRA cells was at least 90%. This sample is part of a study of CD8 T cells in Susac syndrome (dated by TCRdb to between 2018 and 2021). Regarding the complete study: Of the Susac syndrome patients who were sequenced, roughly 6 had clinically active disease and 8 or 9 were in clinical remission. At blood withdrawal, Susac syndrome patients were either therapy-naive, taking corticosteroids (in some cases with IVIg as well), or taking IVIg alone. The study used repertoire sequencing to test whether antigen drove CD8+ T cell activation and differentiation in Susac syndrome.

Results the study describes overall, beyond this receptor: In the CD4+ T cell repertoire of Susac syndrome patients, clonal expansion was not detected. The number of individuals in the TCR sequencing and HLA analysis was acknowledged as relatively small.

The germline V gene gives CDR1 as MDHEN and CDR2 as SYDVKM. The CDR3 has 11 amino acids, counting the end cysteine and phenylalanine. CDR3 DNA only is kept here, 33 bases in frame from base 1. Trimming at the junction amounts to 5 bases on V and 8 bases on J, and the germline ends lie 7 bases apart. The sequenced sample consisted of CD4+ T cells from PBMCs. The receptor was derived from a human donor with Susac syndrome. The chain employs TRBV28 and TRBJ2-1; the D segment cannot be called with confidence. CDR3 protein: CASSPAYEQFF. The nucleotide sequence reads TGTGCCAGCAGTCCCGCATATGAGCAGTTCTTC.